The 8 T cell receptor beta chains below all came from one sample that was sequenced in a study of blood T cells in healthy people across ages. Alongside a J-beta primer mix, a sample-barcoded 5' primer served in a second PCR lasting roughly 6 to 11 cycles. TCRdb ran MiXCR on the 5' RACE reads and lists one entry per CDR3 protein. There are more than 450,000 distinct CDR3 sequences in the sample; over 25% occur only once, and over 3.5% lies in the top ten. These data were also filed under a second study, of T cells of mothers and their children.

The specimen sequenced was blood. These receptors were collected from a boy between 2 and 15 years old in good health.

This sequence joins TRBV29-1 and TRBJ2-7; 12 bases are shared with TRBD2. Germline V lookup: CDR1 SQVTM, CDR2 ANQGSEA. The CDR3 covers 13 residues. V trimming: 7 bases; J trimming: 0 bases; junction bases outside the gene matches: 1. DNA of the CDR3: TGCAGCGCGGGACTAGCGGGCTCCTACGAGCAGTACTTC. The encoded protein is CSAGLAGSYEQYF.

The rearrangement joins TRBV20-1 to TRBJ2-3, with D possibly TRBD2 on 6 matching bases. V shed 3 bases and J shed 2 bases, with 12 bases lying between them. The CDR3 runs 14 residues. Per the germline V gene, CDR1 is DFQATT and CDR2 is SNEGSKA (reference sequence). The CDR3, as DNA: TGCAGTGCTAGCGTGCGGGATCACACAGATACGCAGTATTTT. This codes for CSASVRDHTDTQYF.

This chain links TRBV6-2 or TRBV6-3 with TRBJ2-7, with a tentative D call TRBD2 (6 bases). This CDR3 is 14 amino acids long. V lost 4 bases to trimming and J lost 3 bases, with 13 bases between them. Germline assignment: CDR1 MNHEY and CDR2 SVGEGT. Written as DNA, the CDR3 is TGTGCCAGCAGTTCCCACGCGGGGAACTACGAGCAGTACTTC. Translating it yields CASSSHAGNYEQYF.

The chain recombines TRBV5-1 with TRBJ2-1, with TRBD2 identical over 9 bases. Germline V gene lookup returns CDR1 SGHRS and CDR2 YFSETQ. The V gene end was trimmed by 4 bases and the J gene end by 8 bases; junction bases not matched to a gene: 10. The CDR3 is 15 residues long. CDR3 amino acids: CASSPGREGPYEQFF. CDR3 bases: TGCGCCAGCAGCCCGGGGCGGGAGGGCCCCTATGAGCAGTTCTTC.

The chain links TRBV7-8 to TRBJ1-2; D unresolved. Looked up from germline, CDR1 is SGHVS and CDR2 is FQNEAQ. CDR3 length: 13 amino acids. Trimming stripped 7 bases from V and 2 bases from J, with 11 bases between. The CDR3 reads CASTPGGNYGYTF. CDR3 nucleotides: TGTGCCAGCACCCCGGGAGGGAACTATGGCTACACCTTC.

The chain recombines TRBV3-1 with TRBJ2-7; D unresolved. The CDR3 has 13 residues. V lost 6 bases and J lost 0, with 9 bases in between. Germline CDR1 reads LGHDT; CDR2 reads YNNKEL (reference sequence). The CDR3 here is CASRPKSSYEQYF. CDR3 DNA sequence: TGTGCCAGCAGACCTAAGAGCTCCTACGAGCAGTACTTC.

This chain uses TRBV29-1 with TRBJ1-2, with D unclear. The germline CDR1 and CDR2 sequences are SQVTM and ANQGSEA. The CDR3 is 14 amino acids. The V end was cut by 2 bases, the J end by 0 bases, with 10 bases between. This CDR3 reads CSVEWRPPNYGYTF. CDR3 nucleotide sequence: TGCAGCGTTGAATGGAGGCCACCTAACTATGGCTACACCTTC.

In this sample, this clonotype turned up once. The chain couples TRBV19 to TRBJ1-1, with TRBD1 identical over 7 bases. This CDR3 contains 14 residues. Trimming removed 1 base from V and 4 bases from J; junction bases left unmatched: 3. Germline CDR1 and CDR2: LNHDA and SQIVND (reference sequence). CDR3 residues: CASSIGGTATEAFF. In DNA form, the CDR3 reads TGTGCCAGTAGTATAGGCGGGACAGCCACTGAAGCTTTCTTT.